This TCR beta chain was sequenced in a study of T cell responses to AZD1222 COVID-19 vaccine. As concerns this clone: What it binds is not known.

Findings of the study overall: Most donors were white British, females outnumbered males, and clonal diversity was possibly underestimated. Two AZD1222 doses significantly raised spike-specific TCR breadth and depth over controls.

The CDR3 runs 13 residues. Germline V gives CDR1 WNHNN, CDR2 SYGVQD (reference sequence). V dropped 4 bases and J dropped 3 bases, with 6 bases sitting between them. Profiled with immunoSEQ multiplex PCR; TCRdb holds only in-frame clones, not every one. The table records around 100,000 clones, nearly 95% of them present only once. The sequence came from an adult in good health. The sequencing used peripheral blood, collected on day 0 of AZD1222 vaccination. The chain couples TRBV10-1 to TRBJ2-2, with TRBD2 as a possible D gene (6 bases). The CDR3 sequence is CASSAGDTGELFF. DNA of the CDR3: TGCGCCAGCAGTGCGGGGGACACCGGGGAGCTGTTTTTT.